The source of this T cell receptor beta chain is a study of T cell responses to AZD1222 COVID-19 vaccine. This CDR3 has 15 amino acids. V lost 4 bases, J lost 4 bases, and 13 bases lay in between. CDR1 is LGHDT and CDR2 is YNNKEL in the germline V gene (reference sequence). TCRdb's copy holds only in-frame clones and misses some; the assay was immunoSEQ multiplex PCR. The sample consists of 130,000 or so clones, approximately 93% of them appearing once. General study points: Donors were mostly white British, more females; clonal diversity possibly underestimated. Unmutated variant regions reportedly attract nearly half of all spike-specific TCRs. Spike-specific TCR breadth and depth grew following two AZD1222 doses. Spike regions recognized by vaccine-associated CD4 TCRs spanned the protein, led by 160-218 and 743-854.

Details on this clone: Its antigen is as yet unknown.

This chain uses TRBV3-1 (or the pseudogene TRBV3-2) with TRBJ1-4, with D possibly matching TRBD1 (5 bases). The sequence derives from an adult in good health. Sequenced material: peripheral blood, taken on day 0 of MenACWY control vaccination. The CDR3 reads CASSPPGANNEKLFF. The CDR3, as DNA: TGTGCCAGCAGCCCACCTGGGGCCAATAATGAAAAACTGTTTTTT.